These T cell receptor beta chains were read from a single sample in a study of identical twins. MiXCR was run by TCRdb on the 5' RACE reads, yielding one entry per CDR3 protein. Among about 730,000 distinct CDR3 sequences listed, around 21% were seen once. This same sample was also part of a study on T cells expressing NK-cell markers.

The sample comprised PBMCs. The origin of the receptors is a woman under 30 in good health. Each CDR3 is given with its conserved first and last residue.

j_gene: TRBJ1-2
v_gene: TRBV11-2
CDR3aa: CASSASNYGYTF

j_gene: TRBJ2-3
v_gene: TRBV10-3
CDR3aa: CAISGTSGDTQYF

j_gene: TRBJ2-1
v_gene: TRBV12-3/TRBV12-4
CDR3aa: CASSPGSHSYNEQFF

j_gene: TRBJ2-7
v_gene: TRBV10-3
CDR3aa: CAISESRRGYEQYF

j_gene: TRBJ2-1
v_gene: TRBV12-3/TRBV12-4
CDR3aa: CASRTGGLSYNEQFF

j_gene: TRBJ2-7
v_gene: TRBV7-9
CDR3aa: CASRHPSGTGGGEQYF

j_gene: TRBJ1-2
v_gene: TRBV18
CDR3aa: CASSLQQGYGYTF

j_gene: TRBJ2-7
v_gene: TRBV18
CDR3aa: CASSPRITSYEQYF

j_gene: TRBJ1-5
v_gene: TRBV2
CDR3aa: CASSGDRGPDQPQHF

j_gene: TRBJ2-1
v_gene: TRBV12-3/TRBV12-4
CDR3aa: CATRVGNEQFF

j_gene: TRBJ1-1
v_gene: TRBV18
CDR3aa: CASSPQDSNTEAFF

j_gene: TRBJ1-2
v_gene: TRBV29-1
CDR3aa: CSAPGVGINYGYTF

j_gene: TRBJ2-7
v_gene: TRBV15
CDR3aa: CATSRDLASGIYEQYF

j_gene: TRBJ1-6
v_gene: TRBV7-9
CDR3aa: CASSLVTVDSPLHF

j_gene: TRBJ2-3
v_gene: TRBV6-1
CDR3aa: CASRGPLRDGPADTQYF

j_gene: TRBJ2-2
v_gene: TRBV7-2
CDR3aa: CASSYPNRGRVTGELFF

j_gene: TRBJ2-7
v_gene: TRBV6-1
CDR3aa: CASSEGTSGYEQYF

j_gene: TRBJ2-5
v_gene: TRBV12-3/TRBV12-4
CDR3aa: CASSFRGTGQETQYF

j_gene: TRBJ2-1
v_gene: TRBV20-1
CDR3aa: CSSSFFNEQFF

j_gene: TRBJ1-2
v_gene: TRBV6-4
CDR3aa: CASTSGGIGGYTF

j_gene: TRBJ2-5
v_gene: TRBV9
CDR3aa: CASTPWQAGQETQYF

j_gene: TRBJ2-5
v_gene: TRBV20-1
CDR3aa: CSRRGGGETQYF

j_gene: TRBJ2-3
v_gene: TRBV15
CDR3aa: CATHRPDRKTQYF

j_gene: TRBJ2-1
v_gene: TRBV7-9
CDR3aa: CASSSPTSFPFF

j_gene: TRBJ2-6
v_gene: TRBV5-1
CDR3aa: CASSEDTFGGANVLTF

j_gene: TRBJ1-1
v_gene: TRBV6-1
CDR3aa: CASSPLLGFGEAFF